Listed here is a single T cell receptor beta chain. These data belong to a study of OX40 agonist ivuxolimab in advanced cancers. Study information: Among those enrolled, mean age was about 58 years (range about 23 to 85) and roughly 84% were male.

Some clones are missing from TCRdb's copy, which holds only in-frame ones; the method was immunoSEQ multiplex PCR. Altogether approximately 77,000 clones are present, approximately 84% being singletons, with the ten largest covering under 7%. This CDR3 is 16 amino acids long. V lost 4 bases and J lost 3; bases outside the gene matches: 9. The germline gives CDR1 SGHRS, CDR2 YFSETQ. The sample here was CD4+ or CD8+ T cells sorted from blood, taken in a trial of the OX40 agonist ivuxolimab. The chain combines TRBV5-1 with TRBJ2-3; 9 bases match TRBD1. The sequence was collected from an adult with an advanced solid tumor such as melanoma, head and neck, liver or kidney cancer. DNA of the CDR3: TGCGCCAGCAGCCTAGCTCCACAGGGGGCTACAGATACGCAGTATTTT. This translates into CASSLAPQGATDTQYF.